The T cell receptor beta chain under discussion was sequenced for a study of PD-1 blockade in classical Hodgkin lymphoma. About the research overall: Patients got intravenous nivolumab 3 mg/kg every 2 weeks.

Described time point: cycle 4 day 1 (C4D1), after five to seven weeks of nivolumab. Each patient experienced a relapse that followed autologous stem cell transplantation, and brentuximab vedotin exposure varied. Magnetic negative selection served to purify CD4+ T cells out of PBMCs that had been thawed. General study findings and limits: Healthy donors reportedly exceeded newly diagnosed patients in baseline TCR diversity. Some patients started nivolumab under 1 year after ASCT, and they were excluded.

This clone has only one observation. As yet, its antigen is unknown. Sequencing used immunoSEQ multiplex PCR; TCRdb keeps in-frame clones, though not all of them. The table lists 25,000 to 35,000 clones, approximately 79% of them singletons. Germline V gives CDR1 ENHRY, CDR2 SYGVKD. V shed 4 bases and J 11 bases; nucleotides not matched to a gene: 11. The CDR3 is made up of 14 amino acids. This chain links TRBV10-3 with TRBJ1-1; TRBD1 matches at 9 bases. The source of this sequence is a human donor with classical Hodgkin lymphoma. The sequences come from CD4+ T cells from blood, collected before the fourth cycle of nivolumab. CDR3 sequence: CAISVSDDRGKAFF. In nucleotides, the CDR3 is TGTGCCATCAGTGTCTCCGATGACAGGGGGAAGGCTTTCTTT.